Listed here is a single T cell receptor (beta chain). Qualities for individual bases were not recorded, and no much larger clone is one base off. The sample belongs to a study of graft-versus-host responses after intestinal transplantation (dated by TCRdb to about 2021). Looking at the study overall: Multivisceral, liver-intestinal, or isolated intestinal transplants were received by the recipients. Donor T cell macrochimerism was defined as a peak of at least 4% donor T cells among recipient peripheral blood mononuclear cells. Samples from a few later patients were sequenced in-house on an Illumina MiSeq with MiXCR processing rather than by the commercial service. A cohort of about two dozen intestinal transplant recipients, including one retransplant, was enrolled, and a few patients lacking pretransplant specimens were excluded. Bulk TCR-beta CDR3 sequencing was used to track graft-versus-host and host-versus-graft alloreactive T cell clones in the graft, circulation and bone marrow after intestinal transplantation. All recipients received anti-thymocyte globulin induction followed by maintenance tacrolimus and steroids for 3 to 4 years. To identify alloreactive clones, pre-transplant mixed lymphocyte reaction products were sequenced and then compared with unstimulated pre-transplant donor and recipient T cells.

Libraries were made using the immunoSEQ multiplex PCR assay. For most patients, genomic DNA was isolated using the Qiagen DNeasy Blood and Tissue Kit and was shipped frozen to Adaptive Biotechnologies for TCR sequencing. For most patients, high-throughput TCR-beta CDR3 sequencing of genomic DNA was performed by Adaptive Biotechnologies. Under the source paper's analysis protocol: Adaptive's ImmunoSEQ software supplied the TCR sequencing data for approximately 18 patients, while MiXCR and VDJtools were used to process a few other patients. To correct CD4 versus CD8 sorting errors, any sequence found in both subsets at a frequency ratio below 5:1 was removed. CDR3 nucleotide sequences shared between donor and recipient were removed because the origin of such sequences could not be assigned. To count as alloreactive, a clone needed at least 2-fold expansion over unstimulated cells and a minimum CFSE-low frequency of 0.002% (template counts) or 0.001% (read counts). Clones detected in sequenced pre-transplant spleen, lymph node, or MLR CFSE-low populations of the donor or recipient were defined as mappable. The cumulative frequency of alloreactive clones was calculated as a percentage of all sequences, weighted by copy number. TCRdb obtained this table from immuneACCESS and retained in-frame rearrangements with V and J assigned. These tables miss some clones; where compared with another copy, unresolved V genes account for less than half of the shortfall, and the remainder is unexplained. V and J calls and clone size follow that table, whereas D and trimming were derived from the DNA. The sample table records 15,000 to 20,000 clones; about a third of these occur just once. The ten most abundant clones make up more than 1.5% of the sample.

Results the study describes overall, beyond this receptor: Early after transplant, peak levels of circulating GvH clones were found to be associated with declines in HvG clones. High GvH to HvG T cell clonal ratios were observed in the allografts of patients with donor T cell macrochimerism. GvH clones were found in recipient bone marrow, and some of the GvH clones appeared earlier in ileal mucosa or blood, which is consistent with an intestinal mucosal origin. Conclusions were limited by the relatively low number and heterogeneity of intestinal transplant patients.

According to the study, the label for this sample's time point signals: cells obtained before transplantation from donor or recipient. In the mixed lymphocyte reactions, around 200,000 CFSE-labeled pre-transplant responders were plated with around 200,000 irradiated violet-dye-labeled stimulators and cultured for six to seven days. Proliferating CD3+CD4+CFSE-low and CD3+CD8+CFSE-low responder cells were FACS-sorted on a BD Influx sorter after the mixed lymphocyte reaction. CDR1 LNHDA and CDR2 SQIVND were looked up in the germline V gene (reference sequence). Reading from cysteine to phenylalanine, the CDR3 counts 12 amino acids. Only the CDR3 DNA is retained, 36 bases long and in frame from the first base. The trim is 5 bases for V and 5 bases for J, with a gap of 7 bases between the germline ends.

This sequence uses TRBV19 and TRBJ1-5, with no confidently assigned D gene. This specimen consisted of alloreactive CD4+ T cells from a mixed lymphocyte reaction culture, obtained before transplantation. The cell subset or site label, as the study defines it: CFSE-low proliferating T cells sorted from approximately six-day pre-transplant mixed lymphocyte reaction (GvH or HvG direction). This TCR came from a human patient who was an organ donor for intestinal transplantation. The nucleotide sequence is TGTGCCAGTAGTCCCTTGGATCAGCCCCAGCATTTT. It specifies CASSPLDQPQHF. The CDR3, completed at both ends by the reference TRBV19 and TRBJ1-5 genes, gives the full variable domain DGGITQSPKYLFRKEGQNVTLSCEQNLNHDAMYWYRQDPGQGLRLIYYSQIVNDFQKGDIAEGYSVSREKKESFPLTVTSAQKNPTAFYLCASSPLDQPQHFGDGTRLSIL.